This TCR beta chain was retrieved from a study of blood T cell repertoires in COVID-19. Study information: Spain, Italy and the United States supplied samples that represented acute and convalescent COVID-19. From T cells, B-cell-depleted T cells, or PBMCs came the material, which was cDNA or gDNA.

Authors' analysis steps: Amplification of reference gene primers was used by the study to estimate nucleated cell counts. Method: immunoSEQ multiplex PCR; TCRdb's copy keeps in-frame clones and lacks some. For V, J and clone size, that table is used; D and trimming come from the DNA. The sample shows under 250,000 clones, roughly 80% of them seen only once. Sequencing input: peripheral blood. The sequence came from a woman under 30 with acute or convalescent COVID-19.

The CDR3 loop reads CASSLRENQPQHF. The CDR3 nucleotides read TGTGCCAGCAGTTTGCGGGAAAATCAGCCCCAGCATTTT. The chain uses TRBV28 and TRBJ1-5; D remains unclear. Trimming cost V 3 bases and J 4 bases, with 7 bases left between them. The germline CDR1 and CDR2 sequences are MDHEN and SYDVKM. This CDR3 spans 13 amino acids.